There are a few counts of the clone carrying this T cell receptor beta chain. The data are from a study of cytomegalovirus exposure and HLA in healthy donors. Study-level background: A data release that came early held approximately 85 million unique TCRs from HLA-typed donors.

Vbeta (60) and Jbeta (13) primers were used in the PCR. Generated by immunoSEQ multiplex PCR, the TCRdb table keeps only in-frame clones and is missing some. The sample lists tens of thousands of clones, over 70% occurring once. There are 13 residues in the CDR3. From germline, CDR1 is SGHVS and CDR2 FNYEAQ. Trimming cost V 6 bases and J 5 bases, with 13 bases left between them. This chain connects TRBV7-6 to TRBJ1-1; tentative D call: TRBD1 (5 bases). This sequence was found in a man between 18 and 29 years old in good health and CMV-seropositive. Sample: PBMCs. CDR3 sequence (DNA): TGTGCCAGCAGTAATAGGGGAAGGACTGAAGCTTTCTTT. It translates to CASSNRGRTEAFF.